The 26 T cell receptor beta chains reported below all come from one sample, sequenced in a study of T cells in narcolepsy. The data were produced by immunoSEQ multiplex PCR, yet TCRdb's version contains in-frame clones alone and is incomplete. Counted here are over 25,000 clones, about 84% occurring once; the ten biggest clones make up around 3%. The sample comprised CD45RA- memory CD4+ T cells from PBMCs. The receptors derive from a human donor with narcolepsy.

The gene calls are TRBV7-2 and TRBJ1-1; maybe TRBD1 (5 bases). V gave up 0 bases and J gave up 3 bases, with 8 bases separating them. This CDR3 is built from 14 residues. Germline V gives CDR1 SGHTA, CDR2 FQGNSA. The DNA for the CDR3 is TGTGCCAGCAGCTTAGCTAGGGGTTACACTGAAGCTTTCTTT. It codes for CASSLARGYTEAFF.

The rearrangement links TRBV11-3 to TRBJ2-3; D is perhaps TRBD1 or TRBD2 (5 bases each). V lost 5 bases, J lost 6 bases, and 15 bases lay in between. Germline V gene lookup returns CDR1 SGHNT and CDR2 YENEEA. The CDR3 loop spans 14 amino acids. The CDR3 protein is CASSLGDHRDTQYF. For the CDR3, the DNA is TGTGCCAGCAGCCTAGGGGACCACAGGGATACGCAGTATTTT. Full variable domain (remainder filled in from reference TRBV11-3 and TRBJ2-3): EAGVVQSPRYKIIEKKQPVAFWCNPISGHNTLYWYLQNLGQGPELLIRYENEEAVDDSQLPKDRFSAERLKGVDSTLKIQPAELGDSAVYLCASSLGDHRDTQYFGPGTRLTVL.

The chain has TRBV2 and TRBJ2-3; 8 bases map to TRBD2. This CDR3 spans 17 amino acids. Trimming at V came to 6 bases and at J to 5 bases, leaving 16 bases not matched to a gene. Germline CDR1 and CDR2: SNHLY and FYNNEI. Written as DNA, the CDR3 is TGTGCCAGCAGAGAGGGACGGAGCGGGGGAGGAGGAGATACGCAGTATTTT. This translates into CASREGRSGGGGDTQYF.

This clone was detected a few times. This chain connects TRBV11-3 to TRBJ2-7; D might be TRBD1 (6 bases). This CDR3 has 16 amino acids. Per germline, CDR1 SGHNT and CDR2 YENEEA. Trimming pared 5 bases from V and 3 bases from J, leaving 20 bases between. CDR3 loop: CASSISQGPLFYEQYF. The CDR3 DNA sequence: TGTGCCAGCAGCATATCACAGGGCCCCCTTTTCTACGAGCAGTACTTC.

Here the CDR3 reads CASSVKKGALNYGYTF. In DNA, the CDR3 is TGTGCCAGCAGCGTAAAGAAGGGGGCCCTGAACTATGGCTACACCTTC. This chain links TRBV9 with TRBJ1-2, with 7 bases lining up with TRBD1. Germline CDR1 and CDR2: SGDLS and YYNGEE. The CDR3 covers 16 residues. V lost 1 base to trimming and J lost 2 bases; unmatched junction nucleotides: 8.

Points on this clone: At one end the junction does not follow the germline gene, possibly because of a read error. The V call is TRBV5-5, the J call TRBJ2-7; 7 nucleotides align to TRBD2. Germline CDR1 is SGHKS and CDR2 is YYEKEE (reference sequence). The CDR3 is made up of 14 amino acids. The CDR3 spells CDSGASPYSYEQYF. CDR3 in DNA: TGTGACAGCGGGGCTAGCCCCTACTCCTACGAGCAGTACTTC.

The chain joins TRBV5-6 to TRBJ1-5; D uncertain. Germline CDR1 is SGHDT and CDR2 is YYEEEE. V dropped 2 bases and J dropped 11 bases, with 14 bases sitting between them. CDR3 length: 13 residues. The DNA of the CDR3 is TGTGCCAGCAGCTTCCAGGCCTCCTGGACCCAGCATTTT. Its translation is CASSFQASWTQHF.

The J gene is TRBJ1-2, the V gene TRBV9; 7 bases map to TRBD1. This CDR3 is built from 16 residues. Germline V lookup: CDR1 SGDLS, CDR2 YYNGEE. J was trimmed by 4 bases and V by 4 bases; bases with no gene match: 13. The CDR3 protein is CASSPPQDRVGYGYTF. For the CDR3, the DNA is TGTGCCAGCAGCCCTCCACAAGACAGGGTGGGCTATGGCTACACCTTC. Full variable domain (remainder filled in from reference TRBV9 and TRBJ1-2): DSGVTQTPKHLITATGQRVTLRCSPRSGDLSVYWYQQSLDQGLQFLIQYYNGEERAKGNILERFSAQQFPDLHSELNLSSLELGDSALYFCASSPPQDRVGYGYTFGSGTRLTVV.

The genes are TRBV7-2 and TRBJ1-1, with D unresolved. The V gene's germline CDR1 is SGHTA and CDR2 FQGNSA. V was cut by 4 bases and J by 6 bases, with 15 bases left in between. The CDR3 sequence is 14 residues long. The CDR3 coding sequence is TGTGCCAGCAGCTCTCGCCGGGGAGCCGCTGAAGCTTTCTTT. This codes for CASSSRRGAAEAFF.

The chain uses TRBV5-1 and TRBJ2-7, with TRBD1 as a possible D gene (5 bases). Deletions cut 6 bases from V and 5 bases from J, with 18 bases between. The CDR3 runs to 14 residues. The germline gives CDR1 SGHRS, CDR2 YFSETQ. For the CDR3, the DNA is TGCGCCAGCACCACCAACCAGGGTCGCGACGAGCAGTACTTC. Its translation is CASTTNQGRDEQYF.

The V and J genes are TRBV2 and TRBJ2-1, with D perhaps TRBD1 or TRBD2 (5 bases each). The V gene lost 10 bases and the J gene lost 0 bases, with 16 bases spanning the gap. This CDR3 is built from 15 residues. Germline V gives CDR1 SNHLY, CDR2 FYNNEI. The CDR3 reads CAIPGPVSSYNEQFF. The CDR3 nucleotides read TGTGCCATTCCGGGACCCGTAAGCTCCTACAATGAGCAGTTCTTC. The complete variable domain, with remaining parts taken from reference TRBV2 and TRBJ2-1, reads EPEVTQTPSHQVTQMGQEVILRCVPISNHLYFYWYRQILGQKVEFLVSFYNNEISEKSEIFDDQFSVERPDGSNFTLKIRSTKLEDSAMYFCAIPGPVSSYNEQFFGPGTRLTVL.

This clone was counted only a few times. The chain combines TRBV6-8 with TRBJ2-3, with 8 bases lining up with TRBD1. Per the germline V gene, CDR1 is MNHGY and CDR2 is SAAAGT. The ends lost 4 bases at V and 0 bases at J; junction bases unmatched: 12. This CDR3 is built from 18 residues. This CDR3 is CASSSPGQAISSTDTQYF. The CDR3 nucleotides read TGTGCCAGCAGTTCCCCGGGACAGGCGATATCTAGCACAGATACGCAGTATTTT.

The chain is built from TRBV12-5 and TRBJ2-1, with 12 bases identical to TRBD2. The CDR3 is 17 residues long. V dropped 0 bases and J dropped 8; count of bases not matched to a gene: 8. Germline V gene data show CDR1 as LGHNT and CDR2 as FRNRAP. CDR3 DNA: TGTGCTAGTGGTTTGGTATACAGGGCTAGCGGGGGGGATGAGCAGTTCTTC. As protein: CASGLVYRASGGDEQFF.

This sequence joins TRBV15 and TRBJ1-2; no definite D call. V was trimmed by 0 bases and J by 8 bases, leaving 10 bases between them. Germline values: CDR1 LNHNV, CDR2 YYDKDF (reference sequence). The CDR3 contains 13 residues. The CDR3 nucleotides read TGTGCCACCAGCAGAGAAAGGCCAGAGGGCTACACCTTC. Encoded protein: CATSRERPEGYTF.

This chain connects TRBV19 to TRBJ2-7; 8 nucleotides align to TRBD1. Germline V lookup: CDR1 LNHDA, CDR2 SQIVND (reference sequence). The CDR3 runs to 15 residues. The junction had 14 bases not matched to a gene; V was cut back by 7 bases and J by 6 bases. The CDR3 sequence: CASTTDRTGLGEQYF. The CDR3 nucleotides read TGTGCCAGTACCACTGACAGGACAGGGTTGGGCGAGCAGTACTTC.

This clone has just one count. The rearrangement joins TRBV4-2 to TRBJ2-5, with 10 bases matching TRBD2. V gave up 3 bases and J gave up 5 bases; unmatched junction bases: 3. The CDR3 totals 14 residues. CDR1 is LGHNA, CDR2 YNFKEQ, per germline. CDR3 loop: CASSQSGGEETQYF. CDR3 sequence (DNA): TGTGCCAGCAGCCAGAGCGGGGGGGAGGAGACCCAGTACTTC.

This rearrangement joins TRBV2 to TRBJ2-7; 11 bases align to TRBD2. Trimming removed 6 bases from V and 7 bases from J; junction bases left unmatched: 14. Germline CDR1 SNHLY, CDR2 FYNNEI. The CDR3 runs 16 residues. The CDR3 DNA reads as TGTGCCAGCAGACCGACAGAGGCTAGCGGGGGGAATGAGCAGTACTTC. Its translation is CASRPTEASGGNEQYF.

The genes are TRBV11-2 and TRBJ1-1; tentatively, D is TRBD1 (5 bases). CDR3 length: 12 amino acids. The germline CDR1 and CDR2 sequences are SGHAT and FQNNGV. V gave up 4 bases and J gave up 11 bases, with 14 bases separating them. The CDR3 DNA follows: TGTGCCAGCAGCTCCTTGAGGGGAGGTGCTTTCTTT. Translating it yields CASSSLRGGAFF.

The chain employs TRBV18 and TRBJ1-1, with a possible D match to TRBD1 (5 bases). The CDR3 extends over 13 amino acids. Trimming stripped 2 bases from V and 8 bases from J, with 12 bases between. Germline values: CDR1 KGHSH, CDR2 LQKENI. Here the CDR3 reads CASSPGAQEEAFF. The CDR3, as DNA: TGTGCCAGCTCACCAGGGGCTCAGGAAGAAGCTTTCTTT.

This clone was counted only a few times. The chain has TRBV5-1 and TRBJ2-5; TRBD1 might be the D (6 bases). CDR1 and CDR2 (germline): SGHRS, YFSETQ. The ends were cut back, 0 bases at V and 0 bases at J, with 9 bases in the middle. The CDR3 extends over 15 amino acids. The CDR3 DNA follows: TGCGCCAGCAGCTTGGGGAGGACAGACCAAGAGACCCAGTACTTC. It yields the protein CASSLGRTDQETQYF.

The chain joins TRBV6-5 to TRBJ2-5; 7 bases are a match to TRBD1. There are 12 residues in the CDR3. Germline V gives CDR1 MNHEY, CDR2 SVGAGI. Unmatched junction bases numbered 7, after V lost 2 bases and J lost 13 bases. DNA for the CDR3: TGTGCCAGCAGTTACGCACAGGGGCCGTGGTACTTC. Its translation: CASSYAQGPWYF.

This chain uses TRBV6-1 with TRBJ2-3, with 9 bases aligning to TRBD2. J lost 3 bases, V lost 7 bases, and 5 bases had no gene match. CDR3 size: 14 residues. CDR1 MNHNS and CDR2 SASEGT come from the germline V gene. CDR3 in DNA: TGTGCCAGCACCCCGGGACTAGCAACAGATACGCAGTATTTT. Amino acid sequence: CASTPGLATDTQYF.

The DNA of the CDR3 is TGTGCCAGTAGTATAGTTGGGACCCAAAGGAGTAATGAGCAGTTCTTC. It translates to CASSIVGTQRSNEQFF. V is TRBV19 and J is TRBJ2-1; either TRBD1 or TRBD2 may fit D (5 bases each). This CDR3 spans 16 amino acids. Trimming removed 1 base from V and 7 bases from J, with 17 bases in between. CDR1 is LNHDA and CDR2 is SQIVND in the germline V gene (reference sequence).

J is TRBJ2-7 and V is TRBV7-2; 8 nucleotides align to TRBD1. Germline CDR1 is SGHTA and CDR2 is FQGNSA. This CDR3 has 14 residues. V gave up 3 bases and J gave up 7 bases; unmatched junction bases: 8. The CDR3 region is CASSFDRGRGEQYF. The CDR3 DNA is TGTGCCAGCAGCTTCGACAGGGGACGCGGGGAGCAGTACTTC.

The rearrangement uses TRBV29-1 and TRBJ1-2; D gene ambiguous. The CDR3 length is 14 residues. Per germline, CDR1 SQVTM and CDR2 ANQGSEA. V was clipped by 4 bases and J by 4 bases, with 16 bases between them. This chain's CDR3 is CSVVPAKTPYGYTF. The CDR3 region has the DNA TGCAGCGTTGTGCCGGCCAAGACTCCCTATGGCTACACCTTC.

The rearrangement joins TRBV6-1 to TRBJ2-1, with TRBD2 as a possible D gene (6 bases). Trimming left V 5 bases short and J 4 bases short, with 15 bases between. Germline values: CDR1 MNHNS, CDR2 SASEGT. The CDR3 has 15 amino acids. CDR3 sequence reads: CASSSGLITYNEQFF. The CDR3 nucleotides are TGTGCCAGCAGTTCGGGACTTATCACATACAATGAGCAGTTCTTC.